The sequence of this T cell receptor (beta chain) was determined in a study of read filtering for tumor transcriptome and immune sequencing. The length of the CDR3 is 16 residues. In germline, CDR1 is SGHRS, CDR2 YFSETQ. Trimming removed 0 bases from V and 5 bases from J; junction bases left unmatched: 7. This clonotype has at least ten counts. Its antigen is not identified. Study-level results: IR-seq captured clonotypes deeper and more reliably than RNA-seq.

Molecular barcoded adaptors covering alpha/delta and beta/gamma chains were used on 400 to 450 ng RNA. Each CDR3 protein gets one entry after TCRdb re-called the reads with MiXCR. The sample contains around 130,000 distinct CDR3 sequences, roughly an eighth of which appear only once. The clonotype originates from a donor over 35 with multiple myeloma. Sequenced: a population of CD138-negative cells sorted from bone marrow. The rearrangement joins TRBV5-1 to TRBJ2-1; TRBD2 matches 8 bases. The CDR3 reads CASSLAVSGNHNEQFF. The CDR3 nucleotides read TGCGCCAGCAGCTTGGCCGTTAGCGGGAACCACAATGAGCAGTTCTTC. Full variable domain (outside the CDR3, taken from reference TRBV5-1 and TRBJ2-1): KAGVTQTPRYLIKTRGQQVTLSCSPISGHRSVSWYQQTPGQGLQFLFEYFSETQRNKGNFPGRFSGRQFSNSRSEMNVSTLELGDSALYLCASSLAVSGNHNEQFFGPGTRLTVL.